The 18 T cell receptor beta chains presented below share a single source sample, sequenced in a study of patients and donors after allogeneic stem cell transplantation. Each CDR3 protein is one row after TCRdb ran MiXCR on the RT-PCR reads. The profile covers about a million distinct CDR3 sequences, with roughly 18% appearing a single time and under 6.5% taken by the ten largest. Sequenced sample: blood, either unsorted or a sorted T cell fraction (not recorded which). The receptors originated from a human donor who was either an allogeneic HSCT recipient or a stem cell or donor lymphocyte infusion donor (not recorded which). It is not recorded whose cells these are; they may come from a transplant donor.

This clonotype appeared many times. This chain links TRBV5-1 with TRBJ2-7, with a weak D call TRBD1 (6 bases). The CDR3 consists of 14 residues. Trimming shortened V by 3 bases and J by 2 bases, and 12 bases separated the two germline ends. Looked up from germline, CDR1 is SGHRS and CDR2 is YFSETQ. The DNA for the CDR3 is TGCGCCAGCAGCTGGGGGCAAAACACCTACGAGCAGTACTTC. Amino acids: CASSWGQNTYEQYF.

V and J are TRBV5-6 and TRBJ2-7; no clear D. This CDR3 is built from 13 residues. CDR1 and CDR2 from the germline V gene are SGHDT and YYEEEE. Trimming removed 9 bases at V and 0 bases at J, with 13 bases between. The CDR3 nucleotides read TGTGCCACCGGGTCCCTGAGCTCCTACGAGCAGTACTTC. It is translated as CATGSLSSYEQYF.

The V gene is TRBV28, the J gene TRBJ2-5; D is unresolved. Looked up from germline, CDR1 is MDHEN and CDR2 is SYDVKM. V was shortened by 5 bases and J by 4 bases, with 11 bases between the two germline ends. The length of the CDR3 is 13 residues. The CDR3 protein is CASSVHPRETQYF. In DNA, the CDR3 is TGTGCCAGCAGTGTTCATCCGCGAGAGACCCAGTACTTC.

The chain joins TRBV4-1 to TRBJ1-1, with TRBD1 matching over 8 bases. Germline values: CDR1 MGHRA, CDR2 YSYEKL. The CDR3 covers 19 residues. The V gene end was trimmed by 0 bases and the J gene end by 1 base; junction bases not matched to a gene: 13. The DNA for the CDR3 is TGCGCCAGCAGCCAAGACCTCGGCCCTCCCGGGACAGGGAACACTGAAGCTTTCTTT. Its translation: CASSQDLGPPGTGNTEAFF.

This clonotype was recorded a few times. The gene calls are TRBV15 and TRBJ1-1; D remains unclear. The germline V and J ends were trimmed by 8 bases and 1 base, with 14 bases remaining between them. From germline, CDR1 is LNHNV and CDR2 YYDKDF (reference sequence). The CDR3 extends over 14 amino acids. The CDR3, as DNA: TGTGCCACCCGCCCGACCGCCTCGAACACTGAAGCTTTCTTT. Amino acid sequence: CATRPTASNTEAFF.

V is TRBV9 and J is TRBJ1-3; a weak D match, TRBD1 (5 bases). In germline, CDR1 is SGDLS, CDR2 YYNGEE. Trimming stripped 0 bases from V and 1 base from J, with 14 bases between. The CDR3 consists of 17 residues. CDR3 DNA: TGTGCCAGCAGCGTAGAACCGGGGGGGATGTCTGGAAACACCATATATTTT. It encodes CASSVEPGGMSGNTIYF. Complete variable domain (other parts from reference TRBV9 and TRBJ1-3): DSGVTQTPKHLITATGQRVTLRCSPRSGDLSVYWYQQSLDQGLQFLIQYYNGEERAKGNILERFSAQQFPDLHSELNLSSLELGDSALYFCASSVEPGGMSGNTIYFGEGSWLTVV.

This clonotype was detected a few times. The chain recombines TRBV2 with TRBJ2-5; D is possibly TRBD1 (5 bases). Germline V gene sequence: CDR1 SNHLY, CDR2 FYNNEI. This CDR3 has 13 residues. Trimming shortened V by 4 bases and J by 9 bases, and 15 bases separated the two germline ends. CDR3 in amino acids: CASSVDTYEAQYF. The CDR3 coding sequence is TGTGCCAGCAGTGTGGACACCTACGAGGCCCAGTACTTC.

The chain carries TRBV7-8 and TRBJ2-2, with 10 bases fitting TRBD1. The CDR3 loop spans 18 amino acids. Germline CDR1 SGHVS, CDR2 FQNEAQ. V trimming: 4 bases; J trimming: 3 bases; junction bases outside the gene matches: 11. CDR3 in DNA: TGTGCCAGCAGCTCCGAGCACCGGGACAGGGGTGACACCGGGGAGCTGTTTTTT. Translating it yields CASSSEHRDRGDTGELFF.

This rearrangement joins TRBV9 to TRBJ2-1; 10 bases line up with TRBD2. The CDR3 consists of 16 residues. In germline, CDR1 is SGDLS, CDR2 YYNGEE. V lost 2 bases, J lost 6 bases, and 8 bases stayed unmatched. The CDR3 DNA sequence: TGTGCCAGCAGCGTTTTTCCGGGACTAGCGTCCAATGAGCAGTTCTTC. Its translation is CASSVFPGLASNEQFF.

Written as DNA, the CDR3 is TGTGCCAGCAGGGGGACAGGGGAAATCTATGGCTACACCTTC. It codes for CASRGTGEIYGYTF. The V and J genes are TRBV6-1 and TRBJ1-2, with 10 bases aligning to TRBD1. In germline, CDR1 is MNHNS, CDR2 SASEGT. V was pared by 6 bases and J by 4 bases, with 5 bases of the junction left unmatched. CDR3 length: 14 residues.

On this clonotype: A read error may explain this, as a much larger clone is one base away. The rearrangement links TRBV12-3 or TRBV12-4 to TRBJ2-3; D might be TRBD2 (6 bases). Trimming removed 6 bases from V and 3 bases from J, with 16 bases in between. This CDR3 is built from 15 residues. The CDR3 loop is CASSPMEGLTDTQYF. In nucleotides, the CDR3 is TGTGCCAGCAGCCCTATGGAGGGCCTGACAGATACGCAGTATTTT.

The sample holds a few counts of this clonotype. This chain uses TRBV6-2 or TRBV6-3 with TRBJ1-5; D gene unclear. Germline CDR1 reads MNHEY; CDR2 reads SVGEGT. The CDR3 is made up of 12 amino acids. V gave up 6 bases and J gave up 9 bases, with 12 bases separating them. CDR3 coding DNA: TGTGCCAGCAGCAACCCGAGAGGGCCCCAGCATTTT. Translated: CASSNPRGPQHF.

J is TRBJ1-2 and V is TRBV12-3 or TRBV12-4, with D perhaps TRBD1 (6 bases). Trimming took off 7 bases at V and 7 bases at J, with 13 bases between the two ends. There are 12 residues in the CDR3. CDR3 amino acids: CASNVKGGGYTF. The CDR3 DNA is TGTGCCAGCAATGTGAAAGGGGGTGGCTACACCTTC.

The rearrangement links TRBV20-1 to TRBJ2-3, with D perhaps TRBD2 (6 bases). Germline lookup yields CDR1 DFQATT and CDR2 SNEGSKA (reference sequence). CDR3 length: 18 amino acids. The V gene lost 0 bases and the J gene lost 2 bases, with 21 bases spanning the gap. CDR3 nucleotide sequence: TGCAGTGCTAGAGACCCGAAGCGGCGGGGACTCACCACAGATACGCAGTATTTT. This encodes CSARDPKRRGLTTDTQYF.

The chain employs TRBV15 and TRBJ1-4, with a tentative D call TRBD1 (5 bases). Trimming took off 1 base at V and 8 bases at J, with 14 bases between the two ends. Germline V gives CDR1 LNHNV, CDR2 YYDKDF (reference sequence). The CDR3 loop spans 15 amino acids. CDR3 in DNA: TGTGCCACCAGCAGAGTCGGGGCCATCAAGGAAAAACTGTTTTTT. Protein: CATSRVGAIKEKLFF.

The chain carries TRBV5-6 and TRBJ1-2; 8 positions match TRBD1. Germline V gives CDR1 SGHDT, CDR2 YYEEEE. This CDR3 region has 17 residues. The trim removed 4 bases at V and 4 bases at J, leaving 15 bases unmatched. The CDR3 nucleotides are TGTGCCAGCAGCCCCCGCCTGGACAGGGCCCTAGGCTATGGCTACACCTTC. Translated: CASSPRLDRALGYGYTF. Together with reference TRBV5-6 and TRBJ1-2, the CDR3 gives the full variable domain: DAGVTQSPTHLIKTRGQQVTLRCSPKSGHDTVSWYQQALGQGPQFIFQYYEEEERQRGNFPDRFSGHQFPNYSSELNVNALLLGDSALYLCASSPRLDRALGYGYTFGSGTRLTVV.

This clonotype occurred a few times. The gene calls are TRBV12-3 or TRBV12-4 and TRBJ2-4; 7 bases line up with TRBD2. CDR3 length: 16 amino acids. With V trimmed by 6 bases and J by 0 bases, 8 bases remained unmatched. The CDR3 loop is CASSPRGVVAKNIQYF. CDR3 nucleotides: TGTGCCAGCAGCCCTCGGGGGGTGGTAGCCAAAAACATTCAGTACTTC.

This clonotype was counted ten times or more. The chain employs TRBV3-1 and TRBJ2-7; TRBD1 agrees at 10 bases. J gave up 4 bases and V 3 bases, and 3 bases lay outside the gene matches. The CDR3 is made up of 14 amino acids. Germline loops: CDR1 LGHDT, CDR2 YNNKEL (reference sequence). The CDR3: CASSQGTGVYEQYF. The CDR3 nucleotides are TGTGCCAGCAGCCAGGGGACAGGGGTTTACGAGCAGTACTTC.